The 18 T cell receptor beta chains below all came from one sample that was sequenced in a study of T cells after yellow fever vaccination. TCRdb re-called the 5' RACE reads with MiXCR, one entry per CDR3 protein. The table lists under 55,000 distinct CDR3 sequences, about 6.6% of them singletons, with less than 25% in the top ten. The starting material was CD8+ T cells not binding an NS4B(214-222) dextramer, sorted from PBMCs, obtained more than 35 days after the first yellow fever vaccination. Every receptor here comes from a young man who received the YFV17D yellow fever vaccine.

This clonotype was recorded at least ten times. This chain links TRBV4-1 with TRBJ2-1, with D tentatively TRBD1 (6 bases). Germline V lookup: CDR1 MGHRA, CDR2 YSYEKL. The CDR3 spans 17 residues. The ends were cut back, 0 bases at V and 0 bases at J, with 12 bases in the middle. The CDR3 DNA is TGCGCCAGCAGCCAAGAAACCCAGGGGTACTCCTACAATGAGCAGTTCTTC. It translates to CASSQETQGYSYNEQFF.

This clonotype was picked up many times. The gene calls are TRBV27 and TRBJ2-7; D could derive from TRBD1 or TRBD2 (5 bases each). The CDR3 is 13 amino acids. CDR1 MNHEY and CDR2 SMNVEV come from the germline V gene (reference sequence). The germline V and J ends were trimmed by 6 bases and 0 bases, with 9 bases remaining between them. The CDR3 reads CASSWDGSYEQYF. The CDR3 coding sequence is TGTGCCAGCAGCTGGGACGGCTCCTACGAGCAGTACTTC.

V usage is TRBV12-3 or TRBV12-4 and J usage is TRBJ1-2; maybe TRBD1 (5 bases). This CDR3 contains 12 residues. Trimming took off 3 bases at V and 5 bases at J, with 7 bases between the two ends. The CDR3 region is CASSFWGYGYTF. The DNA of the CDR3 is TGTGCCAGCAGTTTCTGGGGGTATGGCTACACCTTC.

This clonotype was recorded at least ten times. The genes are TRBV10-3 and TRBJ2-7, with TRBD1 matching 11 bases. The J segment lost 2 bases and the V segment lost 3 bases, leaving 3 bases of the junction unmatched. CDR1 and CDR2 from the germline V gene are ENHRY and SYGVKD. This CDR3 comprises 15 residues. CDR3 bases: TGTGCCATCAGTGACCCGGGACAGGGGGCCTACGAGCAGTACTTC. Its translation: CAISDPGQGAYEQYF.

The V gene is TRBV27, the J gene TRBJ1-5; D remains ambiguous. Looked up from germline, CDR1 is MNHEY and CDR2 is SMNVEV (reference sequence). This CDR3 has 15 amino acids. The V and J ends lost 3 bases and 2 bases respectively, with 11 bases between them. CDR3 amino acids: CASSFAGIGNQPQHF. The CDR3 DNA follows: TGTGCCAGCAGTTTTGCGGGGATCGGCAATCAGCCCCAGCATTTT.

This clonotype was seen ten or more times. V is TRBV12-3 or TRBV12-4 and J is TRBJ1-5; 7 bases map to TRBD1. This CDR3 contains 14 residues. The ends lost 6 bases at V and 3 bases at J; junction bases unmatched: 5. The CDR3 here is CASRDRAFNQPQHF. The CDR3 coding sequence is TGTGCCAGCAGAGACAGGGCCTTCAATCAGCCCCAGCATTTT.

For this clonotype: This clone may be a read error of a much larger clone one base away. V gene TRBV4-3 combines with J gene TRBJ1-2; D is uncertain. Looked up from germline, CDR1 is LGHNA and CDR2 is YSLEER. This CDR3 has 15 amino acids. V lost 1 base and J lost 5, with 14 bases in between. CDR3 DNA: TGCGCCAGCAGCCAAGTTTGGGGTCTAGGGTATGGCTACACCTTC. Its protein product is CASSQVWGLGYGYTF.

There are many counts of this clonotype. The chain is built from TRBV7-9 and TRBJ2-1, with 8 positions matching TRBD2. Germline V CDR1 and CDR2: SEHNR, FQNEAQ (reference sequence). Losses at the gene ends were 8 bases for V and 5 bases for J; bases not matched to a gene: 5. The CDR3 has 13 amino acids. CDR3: CASGGGPNNEQFF. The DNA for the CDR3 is TGTGCCAGCGGCGGGGGGCCCAACAATGAGCAGTTCTTC. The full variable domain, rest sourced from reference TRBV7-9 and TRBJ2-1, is DTGVSQNPRHKITKRGQNVTFRCDPISEHNRLYWYRQTLGQGPEFLTYFQNEAQLEKSRLLSDRFSAERPKGSFSTLEIQRTEQGDSAMYLCASGGGPNNEQFFGPGTRLTVL.

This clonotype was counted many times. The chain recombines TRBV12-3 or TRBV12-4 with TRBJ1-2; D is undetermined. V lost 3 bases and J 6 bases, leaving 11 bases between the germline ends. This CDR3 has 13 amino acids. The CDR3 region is CASSLRGPDGYTF. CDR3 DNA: TGTGCCAGCAGTTTGCGCGGGCCGGATGGCTACACCTTC.

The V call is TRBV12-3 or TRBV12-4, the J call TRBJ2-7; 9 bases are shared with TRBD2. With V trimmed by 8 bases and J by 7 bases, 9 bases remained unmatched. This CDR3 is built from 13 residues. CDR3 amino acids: CASGLTSGREQYF. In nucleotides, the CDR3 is TGTGCCAGCGGATTGACTAGCGGACGGGAGCAGTACTTC.

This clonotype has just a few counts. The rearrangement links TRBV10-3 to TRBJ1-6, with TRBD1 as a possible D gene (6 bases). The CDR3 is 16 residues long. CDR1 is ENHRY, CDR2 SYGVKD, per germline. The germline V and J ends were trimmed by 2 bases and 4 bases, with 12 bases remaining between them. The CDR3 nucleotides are TGTGCCATCAGTGAGAGGGGGGATGGATATAATTCACCCCTCCACTTT. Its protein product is CAISERGDGYNSPLHF.

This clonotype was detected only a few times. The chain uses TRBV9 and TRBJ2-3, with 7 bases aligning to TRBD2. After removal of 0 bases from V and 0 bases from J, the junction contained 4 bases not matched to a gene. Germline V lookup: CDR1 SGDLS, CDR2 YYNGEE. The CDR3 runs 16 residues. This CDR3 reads CASSVGGGYSTDTQYF. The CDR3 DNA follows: TGTGCCAGCAGCGTAGGGGGGGGTTATAGCACAGATACGCAGTATTTT.

DNA of the CDR3: TGTGCCAGCAGCGCCCGGACTGGAAACACCATATATTTT. Translating gives CASSARTGNTIYF. This sequence joins TRBV7-9 and TRBJ1-3; D unresolved. The V end was cut by 5 bases, the J end by 2 bases, with 7 bases between. Germline assignment: CDR1 SEHNR and CDR2 FQNEAQ (reference sequence). CDR3 size: 13 residues.

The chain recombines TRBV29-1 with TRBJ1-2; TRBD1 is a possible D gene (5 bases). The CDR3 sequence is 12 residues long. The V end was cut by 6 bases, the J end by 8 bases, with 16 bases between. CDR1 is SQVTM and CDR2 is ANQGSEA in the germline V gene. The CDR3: CSVRDGIRGYTF. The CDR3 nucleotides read TGCAGCGTCAGGGACGGGATTCGGGGCTACACCTTC.

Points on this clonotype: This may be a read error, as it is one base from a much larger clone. DNA for the CDR3: TGTGCCACCCTAGGGGCAGCGGGGGGCCAAGAGACCAAGTACTTC. Translating it yields CATLGAAGGQETKYF. The rearrangement uses TRBV10-3 and TRBJ2-5; 9 bases map to TRBD2. Germline values: CDR1 ENHRY, CDR2 SYGVKD. This CDR3 has 15 amino acids.

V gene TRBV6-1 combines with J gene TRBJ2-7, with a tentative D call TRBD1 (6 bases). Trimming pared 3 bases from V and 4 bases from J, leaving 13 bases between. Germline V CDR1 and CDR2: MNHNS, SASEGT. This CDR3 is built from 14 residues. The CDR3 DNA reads TGTGCCAGCAGTGACAGGGGTTATTGGTACGAGCAGTACTTC. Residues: CASSDRGYWYEQYF.

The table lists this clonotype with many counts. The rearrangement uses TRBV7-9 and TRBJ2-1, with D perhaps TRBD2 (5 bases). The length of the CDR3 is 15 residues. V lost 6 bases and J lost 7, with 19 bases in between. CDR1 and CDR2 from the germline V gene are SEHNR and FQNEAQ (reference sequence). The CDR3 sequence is CASRPPFEGVNEQFF. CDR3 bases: TGTGCCAGCAGACCTCCATTTGAGGGTGTGAATGAGCAGTTCTTC. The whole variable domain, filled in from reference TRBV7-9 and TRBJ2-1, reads DTGVSQNPRHKITKRGQNVTFRCDPISEHNRLYWYRQTLGQGPEFLTYFQNEAQLEKSRLLSDRFSAERPKGSFSTLEIQRTEQGDSAMYLCASRPPFEGVNEQFFGPGTRLTVL.

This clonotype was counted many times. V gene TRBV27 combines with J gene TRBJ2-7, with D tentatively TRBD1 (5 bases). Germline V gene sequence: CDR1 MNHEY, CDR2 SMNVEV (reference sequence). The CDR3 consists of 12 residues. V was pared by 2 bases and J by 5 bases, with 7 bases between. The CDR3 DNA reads TGTGCCAGCAGTTTAGACAGACACGAGCAGTACTTC. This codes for CASSLDRHEQYF.